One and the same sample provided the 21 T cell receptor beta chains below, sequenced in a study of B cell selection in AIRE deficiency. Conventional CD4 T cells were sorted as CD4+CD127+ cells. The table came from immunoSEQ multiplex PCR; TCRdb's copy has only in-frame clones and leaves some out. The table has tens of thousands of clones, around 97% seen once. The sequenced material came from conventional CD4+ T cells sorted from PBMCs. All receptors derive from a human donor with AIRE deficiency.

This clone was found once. CDR3 coding DNA: TGTGCCATCAGTCGAGCTGACAATGAGCAGTTCTTC. It encodes CAISRADNEQFF. The gene calls are TRBV10-3 and TRBJ2-1; D is unclear. The V and J ends lost 5 bases and 5 bases respectively, with 7 bases between them. This CDR3 region has 12 residues. CDR1 and CDR2 (germline): ENHRY, SYGVKD.

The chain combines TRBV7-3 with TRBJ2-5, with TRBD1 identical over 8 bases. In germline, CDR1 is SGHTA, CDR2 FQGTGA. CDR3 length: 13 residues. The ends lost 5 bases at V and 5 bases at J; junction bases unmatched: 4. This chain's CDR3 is CASSPTGGETQYF. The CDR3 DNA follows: TGTGCCAGCAGCCCAACAGGGGGGGAGACCCAGTACTTC.

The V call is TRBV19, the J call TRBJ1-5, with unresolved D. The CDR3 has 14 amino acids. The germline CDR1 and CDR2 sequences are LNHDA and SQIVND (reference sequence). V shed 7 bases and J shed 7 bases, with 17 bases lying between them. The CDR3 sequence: CASTPGYTWQPQHF. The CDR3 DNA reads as TGTGCCAGTACACCGGGGTATACGTGGCAGCCCCAGCATTTT.

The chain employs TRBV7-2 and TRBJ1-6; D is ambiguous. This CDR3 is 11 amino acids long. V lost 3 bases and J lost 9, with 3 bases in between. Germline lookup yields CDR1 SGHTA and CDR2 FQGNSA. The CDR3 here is CASSFSSPLHF. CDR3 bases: TGTGCCAGCAGCTTTTCTTCACCCCTCCACTTT. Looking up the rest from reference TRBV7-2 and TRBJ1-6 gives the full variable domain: GAGVSQSPSNKVTEKGKDVELRCDPISGHTALYWYRQSLGQGLEFLIYFQGNSAPDKSGLPSDRFSAERTGGSVSTLTIQRTQQEDSAVYLCASSFSSPLHFGNGTRLTVT.

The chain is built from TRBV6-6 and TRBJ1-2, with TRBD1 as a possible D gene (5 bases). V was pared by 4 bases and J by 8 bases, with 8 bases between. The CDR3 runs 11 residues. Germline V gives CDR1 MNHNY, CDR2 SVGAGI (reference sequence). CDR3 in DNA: TGTGCCAGCAGTTTAAGGGGAGGCTACACCTTC. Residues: CASSLRGGYTF.

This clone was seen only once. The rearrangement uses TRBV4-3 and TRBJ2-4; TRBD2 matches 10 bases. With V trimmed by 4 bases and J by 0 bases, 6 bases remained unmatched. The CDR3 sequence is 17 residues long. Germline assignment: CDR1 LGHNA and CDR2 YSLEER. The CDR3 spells CASSPSGRPLAKNIQYF. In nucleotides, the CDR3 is TGCGCCAGCAGCCCTAGCGGGAGACCACTAGCCAAAAACATTCAGTACTTC.

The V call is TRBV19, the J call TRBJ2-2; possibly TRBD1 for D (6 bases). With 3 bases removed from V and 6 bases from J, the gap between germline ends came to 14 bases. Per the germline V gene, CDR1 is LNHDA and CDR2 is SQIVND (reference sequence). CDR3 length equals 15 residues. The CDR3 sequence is CASSIGGQYPGELFF. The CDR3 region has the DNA TGTGCCAGTAGTATTGGGGGACAATATCCCGGGGAGCTGTTTTTT.

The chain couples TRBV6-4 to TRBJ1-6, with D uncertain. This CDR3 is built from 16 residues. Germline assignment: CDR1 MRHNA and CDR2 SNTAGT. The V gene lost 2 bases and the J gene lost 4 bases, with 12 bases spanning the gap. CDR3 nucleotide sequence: TGTGCCAGCAGTGACGGAGGGATAACTTATAATTCACCCCTCCACTTT. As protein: CASSDGGITYNSPLHF.

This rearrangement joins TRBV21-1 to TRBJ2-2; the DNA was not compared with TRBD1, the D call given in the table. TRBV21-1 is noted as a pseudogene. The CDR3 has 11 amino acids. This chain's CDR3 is CASSKEGRVFF. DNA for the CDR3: TGTGCCAGCAGCAAAGAGGGCAGGGTGTTTTTT.

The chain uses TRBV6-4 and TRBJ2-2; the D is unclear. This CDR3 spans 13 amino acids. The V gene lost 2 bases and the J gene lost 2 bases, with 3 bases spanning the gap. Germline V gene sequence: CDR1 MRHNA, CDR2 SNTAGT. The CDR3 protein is CASSDTNTGELFF. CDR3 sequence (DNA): TGTGCCAGCAGTGACACTAACACCGGGGAGCTGTTTTTT.

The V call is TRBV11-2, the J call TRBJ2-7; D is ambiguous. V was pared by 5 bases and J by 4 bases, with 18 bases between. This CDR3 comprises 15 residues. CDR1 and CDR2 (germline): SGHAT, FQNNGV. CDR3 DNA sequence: TGTGCCAGCAGCCAGAGACTGGGCCCCTTTTACGAGCAGTACTTC. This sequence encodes CASSQRLGPFYEQYF.

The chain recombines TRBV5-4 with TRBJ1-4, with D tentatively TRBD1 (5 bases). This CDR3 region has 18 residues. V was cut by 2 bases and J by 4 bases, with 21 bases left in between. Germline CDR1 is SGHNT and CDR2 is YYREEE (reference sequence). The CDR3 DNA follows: TGTGCCAGCAGCTTTGGTGGGACTCACCGCGGACTTAATGAAAAACTGTTTTTT. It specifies CASSFGGTHRGLNEKLFF.

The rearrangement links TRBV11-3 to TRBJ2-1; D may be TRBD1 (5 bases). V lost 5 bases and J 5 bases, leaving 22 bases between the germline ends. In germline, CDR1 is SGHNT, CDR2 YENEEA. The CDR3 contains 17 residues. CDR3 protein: CASSPDLGRSRHNEQFF. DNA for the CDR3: TGTGCCAGCAGCCCAGATCTGGGGCGGTCCAGGCACAATGAGCAGTTCTTC.

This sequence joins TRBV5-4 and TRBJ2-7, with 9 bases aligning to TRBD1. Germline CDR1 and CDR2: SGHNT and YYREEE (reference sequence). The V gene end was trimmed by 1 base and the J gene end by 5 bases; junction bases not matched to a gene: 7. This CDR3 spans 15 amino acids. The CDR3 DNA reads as TGTGCCAGCAGCTTGTTACAGGGGGCTAGGAACGAGCAGTACTTC. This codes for CASSLLQGARNEQYF.

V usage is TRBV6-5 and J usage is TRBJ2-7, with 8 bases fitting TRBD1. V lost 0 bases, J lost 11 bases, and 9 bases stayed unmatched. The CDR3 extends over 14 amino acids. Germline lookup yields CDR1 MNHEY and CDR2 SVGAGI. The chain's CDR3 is CASSYSMSGQEKYF. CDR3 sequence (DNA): TGTGCCAGCAGTTACTCGATGTCGGGACAGGAGAAGTACTTC.

CDR3 in DNA: TGTGCCAGCAGTGAATGGTACGGGACAGGGGTGAACACTGAAGCTTTCTTT. Its translation: CASSEWYGTGVNTEAFF. The rearrangement links TRBV6-1 to TRBJ1-1; 10 bases map to TRBD1. CDR3 length: 17 residues. V lost 2 bases and J lost 0; bases outside the gene matches: 6. Germline V lookup: CDR1 MNHNS, CDR2 SASEGT.

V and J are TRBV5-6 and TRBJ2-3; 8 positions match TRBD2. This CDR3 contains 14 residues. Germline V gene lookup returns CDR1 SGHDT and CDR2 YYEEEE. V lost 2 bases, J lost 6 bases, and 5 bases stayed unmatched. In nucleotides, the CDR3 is TGTGCCAGCAGCTTCGGACTAGCTGTTGATACGCAGTATTTT. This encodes CASSFGLAVDTQYF.

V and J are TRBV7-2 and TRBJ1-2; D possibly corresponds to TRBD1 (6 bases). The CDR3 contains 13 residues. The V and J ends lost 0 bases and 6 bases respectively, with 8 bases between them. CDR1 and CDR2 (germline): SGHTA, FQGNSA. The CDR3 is CASSLAGGDGYTF. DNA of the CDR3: TGTGCCAGCAGCTTAGCAGGGGGAGATGGCTACACCTTC.

This chain's CDR3 is CASSYSSTHQPQHF. In DNA, the CDR3 is TGTGCCAGCAGTTACTCGAGTACCCATCAGCCCCAGCATTTT. The genes are TRBV6-5 and TRBJ1-5; D is uncertain. Germline loops: CDR1 MNHEY, CDR2 SVGAGI. The germline V and J ends were trimmed by 0 bases and 5 bases, with 8 bases remaining between them. The CDR3 is 14 amino acids.

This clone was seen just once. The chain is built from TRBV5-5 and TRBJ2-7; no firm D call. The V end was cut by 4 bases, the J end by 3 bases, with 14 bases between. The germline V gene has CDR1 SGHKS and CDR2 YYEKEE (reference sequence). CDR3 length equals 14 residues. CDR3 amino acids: CASSVRLESYEQYF. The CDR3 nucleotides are TGTGCCAGCAGCGTAAGACTGGAAAGCTACGAGCAGTACTTC.

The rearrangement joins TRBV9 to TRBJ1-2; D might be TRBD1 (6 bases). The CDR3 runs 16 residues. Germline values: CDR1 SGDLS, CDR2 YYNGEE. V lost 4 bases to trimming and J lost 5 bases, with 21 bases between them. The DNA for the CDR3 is TGTGCCAGCAGCCCCTCCTGGGGCAGGGGAACGTATGGCTACACCTTC. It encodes CASSPSWGRGTYGYTF. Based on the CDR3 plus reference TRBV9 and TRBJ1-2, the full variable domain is DSGVTQTPKHLITATGQRVTLRCSPRSGDLSVYWYQQSLDQGLQFLIQYYNGEERAKGNILERFSAQQFPDLHSELNLSSLELGDSALYFCASSPSWGRGTYGYTFGSGTRLTVV.